The source of this T cell receptor (beta chain) is a study of cytomegalovirus exposure and HLA in healthy donors. In the PCR, 60 Vbeta and 13 Jbeta primers were used. Some clones are missing from TCRdb's copy, which holds only in-frame ones; the method was immunoSEQ multiplex PCR. The sample consists of about 120,000 clones, more than 65% of them appearing once. V dropped 2 bases and J dropped 4 bases, with 7 bases sitting between them. CDR1 and CDR2 (germline): SGHNT, YENEEA. This CDR3 is 13 amino acids long. The sample taken for sequencing was PBMCs. This TCR was recovered from a man aged 40-55 years in good health and CMV-seropositive. The chain recombines TRBV11-3 with TRBJ2-3; D may be TRBD2 (5 bases). The CDR3 loop reads CASSLSGADTQYF. For the CDR3, the DNA is TGTGCCAGCAGCTTATCCGGGGCAGATACGCAGTATTTT.